A selection of T cell receptor beta chains follows, all from one sample in a study of cytomegalovirus exposure and HLA in healthy donors. Using immunoSEQ multiplex PCR, the repertoire was profiled, and TCRdb retains in-frame clones only, with some absent. The sample has around 56,000 clones; 93% are singletons. Sequenced sample: PBMCs. These receptors all stem from a woman between 18 and 29 years old in good health and CMV-seropositive. Both conserved end residues are part of each CDR3. The D gene is left open where the match is weak. Clone size is not always given. Where it is, it says once, few, many or a class for expanded clones.

.	TRBV5-3	TRBJ2-7	TRBD1	14	CARSFDRVEDEQYF	TGTGCCAGAAGCTTCGACAGGGTTGAGGACGAGCAGTACTTC
.	TRBV25-1	TRBJ2-3	.	16	CASSEQGRELEITQYF	TGTGCCAGCAGTGAGCAGGGACGGGAGCTGGAGATAACGCAGTATTTT
once	TRBV9	TRBJ2-3	.	15	CASSGSGAGADTQYF	TGTGCCAGCAGCGGTAGCGGAGCTGGGGCGGATACGCAGTATTTT
once	TRBV2	TRBJ2-5	TRBD1	16	CASSGRQGAVRETQYF	TGTGCCAGCAGTGGTAGACAGGGGGCGGTTAGGGAGACCCAGTACTTC
.	TRBV4-1	TRBJ2-7	TRBD1	15	CASSQAPGTEALKDF	TGCGCCAGCAGCCAAGCCCCCGGGACAGAGGCACTTAAGGACTTC
.	TRBV5-1	TRBJ1-2	TRBD1	14	CASRPEQGNYGYTF	TGCGCCAGCAGACCCGAACAGGGGAACTATGGCTACACCTTC
once	TRBV9	TRBJ2-3	.	15	CASSVYDLPTDTQYF	TGTGCCAGCAGCGTCTACGACTTGCCCACAGATACGCAGTATTTT
.	TRBV28	TRBJ1-5	.	14	CASSPTRSNQPQHF	TGTGCCAGCAGTCCCACGAGGTCCAATCAGCCCCAGCATTTT
.	TRBV27	TRBJ2-7	.	18	CASSLSLGGSSYLYEQYF	TGTGCCAGCAGTTTATCCCTTGGAGGGTCTTCTTACCTCTACGAGCAGTACTTC
.	TRBV6-6	TRBJ2-2	TRBD2	16	CASRVLAGGDGGELFF	TGTGCCAGCAGGGTACTAGCGGGGGGTGACGGCGGGGAGCTGTTTTTT
.	TRBV5-6	TRBJ2-2	.	14	CASMEPSGRGELFF	TGTGCCAGCATGGAGCCATCGGGGAGGGGGGAGCTGTTTTTT
once	TRBV7-9	TRBJ1-2	.	9	CASSGQDTF	TGTGCCAGCAGCGGTCAGGACACCTTC
.	TRBV6-5	TRBJ1-2	.	15	CASSYSFQGLYGYTF	TGTGCCAGCAGTTACTCTTTCCAGGGTCTATATGGCTACACCTTC
.	TRBV14	TRBJ1-3	.	18	CASSQYRGGYGSGNTIYF	TGTGCCAGCAGCCAATACCGTGGAGGTTATGGCTCTGGAAACACCATATATTTT